The clone carrying this TCR beta chain was seen a few times. Its antigen remains unknown. The data stem from a study of tumor-infiltrating lymphocytes in primary liver carcinoma. Study observations and caveats: For tumor-adjacent and tumor-blood pairs, overlap was less than that seen for tumor region pairs. Bulk unsorted material prevented CD4+ and CD8+ repertoire comparison. When set against blood, tumors had a significantly higher top-250-clone fraction (p = 0.039).

The study extracted blood RNA from unsorted whole blood and also extracted germline DNA. From 500 ng of total RNA, TCR beta-specific cDNA was reverse-transcribed using a constant-region primer. Investigators got TCR beta libraries out of three nested multiplex PCR rounds, done with slightly modified ARM-PCR. Two initial PCR rounds of ten to eleven cycles each paired TRBV1-TRBV30 forward primers with a C-beta reverse primer. TCRdb analysed the multiplex PCR reads with MiXCR anew, one entry per CDR3 protein. Of more than 150,000 distinct CDR3 sequences listed, about 60% are singletons. CDR3 size: 12 residues. The germline V gene encodes CDR1 WSHSY and CDR2 SAAADI. Trimming removed 2 bases from V and 10 bases from J, with 11 bases in between.

The sequenced sample consisted of peripheral blood. V and J are TRBV10-2 and TRBJ1-1; D is undetermined. The sequence was obtained from a man aged 35 to 55 with primary liver carcinoma and hepatitis B virus infection. The CDR3 region has the DNA TGCGCCAGCAGTGAGATAATGGCGGGAGCTTTCTTT. It specifies CASSEIMAGAFF.